Shown below are 25 T cell receptor beta chains from a single sample sequenced in a study of T cell clones after liver transplantation. Profiled with immunoSEQ multiplex PCR; TCRdb holds only in-frame clones, not every one. In the table there are about 51,000 clones, 70% to 90% of which are singletons. The input for sequencing was CD8+ T cells from blood, taken 12 months after liver transplant. All receptors derive from a human patient who received a liver transplant. The T cells may partly be graft donor cells.

This chain connects TRBV5-5 to TRBJ2-7, with D possibly being TRBD2 (6 bases). Per the germline V gene, CDR1 is SGHKS and CDR2 is YYEKEE (reference sequence). V lost 7 bases, J lost 0 bases, and 14 bases lay in between. This CDR3 comprises 14 residues. CDR3 DNA: TGTGCCAGCCATGCTAGCGCCAGCTCCTACGAGCAGTACTTC. As protein: CASHASASSYEQYF. The variable domain in full, with the rest retrieved from reference TRBV5-5 and TRBJ2-7, is DAGVTQSPTHLIKTRGQQVTLRCSPISGHKSVSWYQQVLGQGPQFIFQYYEKEERGRGNFPDRFSARQFPNYSSELNVNALLLGDSALYLCASHASASSYEQYFGPGTRLTVT.

This clone is a singleton in its sample. The chain is built from TRBV9 and TRBJ2-5; 13 bases are a match to TRBD2. The trim removed 1 base at V and 7 bases at J, leaving 10 bases unmatched. The CDR3 sequence is 17 residues long. The V gene's germline CDR1 is SGDLS and CDR2 YYNGEE. The CDR3 DNA is TGTGCCAGCAGCGTATCCGGACTAGCGGGAGAAGACGGGACCCAGTACTTC. This translates into CASSVSGLAGEDGTQYF.

The chain employs TRBV28 and TRBJ2-1; the match to TRBD2 covers 9 bases. The germline V gene has CDR1 MDHEN and CDR2 SYDVKM. The CDR3 has 14 residues. The J segment lost 8 bases and the V segment lost 6 bases, leaving 8 bases of the junction unmatched. DNA for the CDR3: TGTGCCAGCAGCCTTAGCGGGAGCTCGGATGAGCAGTTCTTC. Encoded protein: CASSLSGSSDEQFF.

The chain employs TRBV29-1 and TRBJ2-6; D is possibly TRBD1 (6 bases). V was trimmed by 7 bases and J by 2 bases, leaving 15 bases between them. CDR3 length equals 15 residues. Looked up from germline, CDR1 is SQVTM and CDR2 is ANQGSEA. DNA for the CDR3: TGCAGCGATATACACAGGGAACCTGGGGCCAACGTCCTGACTTTC. Amino acid sequence: CSDIHREPGANVLTF.

The chain links TRBV7-9 to TRBJ2-7, with D possibly TRBD2 on 5 matching bases. The CDR3 contains 12 residues. Germline CDR1 and CDR2: SEHNR and FQNEAQ (reference sequence). The germline V and J ends were trimmed by 3 bases and 3 bases, with 6 bases remaining between them. The CDR3 nucleotides read TGTGCCAGCAGCTTGGGAGTCTACGAGCAGTACTTC. Translated: CASSLGVYEQYF.

The CDR3 loop is CASSLAEGIMYEQYF. The CDR3 DNA follows: TGCGCCAGCAGCTTGGCCGAAGGGATAATGTACGAGCAGTACTTC. This sequence joins TRBV5-1 and TRBJ2-7; D is uncertain. V was shortened by 0 bases and J by 4 bases, with 14 bases between the two germline ends. CDR1 is SGHRS and CDR2 is YFSETQ in the germline V gene. CDR3 length: 15 residues.

This chain connects TRBV9 to TRBJ1-2, with D possibly being TRBD1 (5 bases). The length of the CDR3 is 15 residues. CDR1 and CDR2 (germline): SGDLS, YYNGEE. Trimming stripped 0 bases from V and 2 bases from J, with 11 bases between. The CDR3 spells CASSVGEGKNYGYTF. CDR3 coding DNA: TGTGCCAGCAGCGTAGGCGAGGGGAAAAACTATGGCTACACCTTC.

This clone was detected a few times. The rearrangement links TRBV2 to TRBJ2-1; TRBD2 agrees at 9 bases. V was pared by 3 bases and J by 7 bases, with 7 bases of the junction left unmatched. The germline CDR1 and CDR2 sequences are SNHLY and FYNNEI. The CDR3 covers 15 residues. The CDR3 reads CASSDPGLASNEQFF. CDR3 nucleotides: TGTGCCAGCAGTGATCCGGGACTAGCTTCTAATGAGCAGTTCTTC.

The gene calls are TRBV19 and TRBJ2-1, with 8 nucleotides matching TRBD2. Trimming removed 6 bases from V and 2 bases from J; junction bases left unmatched: 12. CDR3 size: 17 residues. The germline V gene has CDR1 LNHDA and CDR2 SQIVND (reference sequence). The CDR3 DNA reads as TGTGCCAGTAGCCTACGACTAGCGCAACTTACCTACAATGAGCAGTTCTTC. This translates into CASSLRLAQLTYNEQFF.

V is TRBV5-1 and J is TRBJ1-1; no clear D. Germline loops: CDR1 SGHRS, CDR2 YFSETQ. The CDR3 has 12 amino acids. V lost 0 bases, J lost 6 bases, and 6 bases lay in between. Here the CDR3 DNA reads TGCGCCAGCAGCTTGGAGGGCGCTGAAGCTTTCTTT. This sequence encodes CASSLEGAEAFF.

This clone was seen a handful of times. This chain links TRBV11-2 with TRBJ2-7; no firm D call. Germline V gene data show CDR1 as SGHAT and CDR2 as FQNNGV. There are 12 residues in the CDR3. Trimming removed 4 bases at V and 2 bases at J, with 6 bases between. For the CDR3, the DNA is TGTGCCAGCAGCTCCTCCCCCTACGAGCAGTACTTC. Amino acids: CASSSSPYEQYF. Combining the CDR3 with reference TRBV11-2 and TRBJ2-7 gives the whole variable domain EAGVAQSPRYKIIEKRQSVAFWCNPISGHATLYWYQQILGQGPKLLIQFQNNGVVDDSQLPKDRFSAERLKGVDSTLKIQPAKLEDSAVYLCASSSSPYEQYFGPGTRLTVT.

The chain couples TRBV27 to TRBJ2-7; D is possibly TRBD1 or TRBD2 (5 bases each). Per germline, CDR1 MNHEY and CDR2 SMNVEV (reference sequence). V gave up 2 bases and J gave up 0 bases, with 8 bases separating them. This CDR3 has 14 amino acids. The CDR3 spells CASSLGTTSYEQYF. CDR3 coding DNA: TGTGCCAGCAGTTTAGGGACCACCTCCTACGAGCAGTACTTC.

This clone was counted a single time. This chain uses TRBV28 with TRBJ2-7; D remains ambiguous. CDR1 MDHEN and CDR2 SYDVKM come from the germline V gene. The V end lost 4 bases, the J end lost 0 bases, and 10 bases lay between the germline ends. CDR3 length equals 14 residues. CDR3 loop: CASSSFRNSYEQYF. Here the CDR3 DNA reads TGTGCCAGCAGTTCCTTCAGGAACTCCTACGAGCAGTACTTC.

The chain combines TRBV27 with TRBJ2-7; 8 bases are a match to TRBD1. CDR3 length: 14 residues. Unmatched junction bases numbered 5, after V lost 4 bases and J lost 3 bases. In germline, CDR1 is MNHEY, CDR2 SMNVEV (reference sequence). CDR3 sequence reads: CASSSDRGGYEQYF. The CDR3 DNA is TGTGCCAGCAGTTCCGACAGGGGAGGCTACGAGCAGTACTTC.

The chain combines TRBV6-5 with TRBJ2-7, with 7 bases fitting TRBD2. The V gene end was trimmed by 2 bases and the J gene end by 7 bases; junction bases not matched to a gene: 11. The CDR3 has 15 amino acids. Per germline, CDR1 MNHEY and CDR2 SVGAGI. The CDR3 region is CASSYLPSGVKEQYF. In DNA, the CDR3 is TGTGCCAGCAGTTACCTTCCCAGCGGGGTTAAGGAGCAGTACTTC.

The chain recombines TRBV2 with TRBJ2-2, with 12 nucleotides matching TRBD2. The CDR3 runs 19 residues. Germline CDR1 is SNHLY and CDR2 is FYNNEI. The V segment lost 0 bases and the J segment 0 bases; nucleotides outside the gene matches: 5. CDR3 protein: CASSEALAGGVSNTGELFF. CDR3 DNA: TGTGCCAGCAGTGAAGCTCTAGCGGGAGGGGTATCGAACACCGGGGAGCTGTTTTTT.

This clone was recorded a few times. V usage is TRBV18 and J usage is TRBJ1-3, with D maybe TRBD1 (6 bases). V lost 3 bases and J 4 bases, leaving 13 bases between the germline ends. Germline assignment: CDR1 KGHSH and CDR2 LQKENI. The CDR3 consists of 15 residues. As DNA, the CDR3 is TGTGCCAGCTCACCGCGGACAGAGCCCGGAAACACCATATATTTT. Translated: CASSPRTEPGNTIYF.

The V gene is TRBV5-6, the J gene TRBJ2-1, with TRBD2 matching 7 bases. With V trimmed by 4 bases and J by 7 bases, 20 bases remained unmatched. The CDR3 has 18 amino acids. Germline V gene sequence: CDR1 SGHDT, CDR2 YYEEEE. The DNA of the CDR3 is TGTGCCAGCAGCCCGGTGGTGGGCACCGGACTAGTATGGAATGAGCAGTTCTTC. Its translation: CASSPVVGTGLVWNEQFF.

This rearrangement joins TRBV5-1 to TRBJ1-1, with no clear D. Trimming took 0 bases from V and 0 from J, leaving 3 bases between them. This CDR3 is built from 13 residues. Germline-derived CDR1 and CDR2 are SGHRS and YFSETQ. The CDR3 sequence: CASSLGMNTEAFF. The CDR3 nucleotides are TGCGCCAGCAGCTTGGGCATGAACACTGAAGCTTTCTTT. Using reference TRBV5-1 and TRBJ1-1 for the parts outside the CDR3, the full variable domain is KAGVTQTPRYLIKTRGQQVTLSCSPISGHRSVSWYQQTPGQGLQFLFEYFSETQRNKGNFPGRFSGRQFSNSRSEMNVSTLELGDSALYLCASSLGMNTEAFFGQGTRLTVV.

V usage is TRBV4-3 and J usage is TRBJ2-2; TRBD2 matches at 10 bases. The V gene's germline CDR1 is LGHNA and CDR2 YSLEER. The V segment lost 0 bases and the J segment 7 bases; nucleotides outside the gene matches: 17. CDR3 length: 20 amino acids. The DNA for the CDR3 is TGCGCCAGCAGCCAAGATAGAGGGGCTAGCGGGAGTGCGGGGAACGGGGAGCTGTTTTTT. Protein: CASSQDRGASGSAGNGELFF.

CDR3 nucleotide sequence: TGTGCCAGCGGGCCAGGGGATTCGGCTGAAGCTTTCTTT. Encoded protein: CASGPGDSAEAFF. J is TRBJ1-1 and V is TRBV28; the D gene is possibly TRBD1 (6 bases). This CDR3 has 13 amino acids. Between the trimmed V and J ends, which lost 8 bases and 6 bases, there was a span of 16 bases. Germline CDR1 MDHEN, CDR2 SYDVKM.

The V and J genes are TRBV11-2 and TRBJ1-2; a weak D match, TRBD1 (5 bases). V shed 3 bases and J shed 3 bases, with 14 bases lying between them. CDR1 and CDR2 from the germline V gene are SGHAT and FQNNGV. There are 15 residues in the CDR3. The CDR3 bases are TGTGCCAGCAGCTTTAATAGGGACGGAGACTATGGCTACACCTTC. Its protein is CASSFNRDGDYGYTF.

This clone has only a few counts. This specimen includes other DNA sequences encoding the same CDR3. V usage is TRBV27 and J usage is TRBJ1-1; unclear D gene. This CDR3 contains 12 residues. Germline V gives CDR1 MNHEY, CDR2 SMNVEV (reference sequence). V lost 5 bases and J lost 2, with 6 bases in between. The CDR3 here is CASSLGNTEAFF. The CDR3 DNA follows: TGTGCCAGCAGTCTGGGTAACACTGAAGCTTTCTTT.

V gene TRBV7-8 combines with J gene TRBJ2-1; D remains ambiguous. The germline V and J ends were trimmed by 2 bases and 9 bases, with 11 bases remaining between them. Germline loops: CDR1 SGHVS, CDR2 FQNEAQ. The CDR3 has 13 amino acids. The DNA for the CDR3 is TGTGCCAGCAGCTTATACGCGGCCCGTGAGCAGTTCTTC. It encodes CASSLYAAREQFF.

This chain connects TRBV9 to TRBJ2-7; no clear D. This CDR3 is built from 13 residues. Trimming stripped 3 bases from V and 3 bases from J, with 10 bases between. Germline lookup yields CDR1 SGDLS and CDR2 YYNGEE. The DNA of the CDR3 is TGTGCCAGCAGCGGCCTGGACGGCTACGAGCAGTACTTC. Amino acid sequence: CASSGLDGYEQYF.